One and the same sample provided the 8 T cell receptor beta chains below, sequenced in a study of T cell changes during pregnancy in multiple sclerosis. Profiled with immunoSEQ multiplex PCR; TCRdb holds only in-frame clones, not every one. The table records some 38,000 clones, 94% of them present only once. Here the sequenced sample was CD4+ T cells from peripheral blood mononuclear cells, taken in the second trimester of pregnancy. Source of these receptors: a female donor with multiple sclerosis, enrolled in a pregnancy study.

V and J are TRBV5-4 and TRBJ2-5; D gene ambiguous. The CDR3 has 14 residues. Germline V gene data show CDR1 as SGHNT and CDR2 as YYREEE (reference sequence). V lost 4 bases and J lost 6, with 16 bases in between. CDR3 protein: CASSHHKDSQTQYF. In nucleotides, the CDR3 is TGTGCCAGCAGCCATCATAAAGACTCCCAGACCCAGTACTTC. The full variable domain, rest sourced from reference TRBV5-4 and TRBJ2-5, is ETGVTQSPTHLIKTRGQQVTLRCSSQSGHNTVSWYQQALGQGPQFIFQYYREEENGRGNFPPRFSGLQFPNYSSELNVNALELDDSALYLCASSHHKDSQTQYFGPGTRLLVL.

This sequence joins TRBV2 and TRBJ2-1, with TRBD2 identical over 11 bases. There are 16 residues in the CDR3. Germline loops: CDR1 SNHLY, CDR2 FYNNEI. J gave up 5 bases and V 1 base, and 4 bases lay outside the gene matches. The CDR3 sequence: CASSEGPGLADNEQFF. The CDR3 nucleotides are TGTGCCAGCAGTGAAGGTCCGGGACTAGCGGACAATGAGCAGTTCTTC.

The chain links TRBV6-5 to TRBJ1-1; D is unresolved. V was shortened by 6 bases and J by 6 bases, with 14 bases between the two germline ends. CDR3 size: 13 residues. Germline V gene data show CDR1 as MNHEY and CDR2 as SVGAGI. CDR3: CASRPERWAEAFF. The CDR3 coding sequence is TGTGCCAGCAGGCCGGAGCGTTGGGCTGAAGCTTTCTTT.

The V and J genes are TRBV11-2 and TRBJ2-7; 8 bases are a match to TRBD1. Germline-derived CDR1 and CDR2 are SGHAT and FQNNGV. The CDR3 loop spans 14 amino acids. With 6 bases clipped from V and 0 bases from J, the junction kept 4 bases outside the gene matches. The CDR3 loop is CASRRTGFSYEQYF. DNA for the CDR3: TGTGCCAGCAGGAGGACAGGGTTCTCCTACGAGCAGTACTTC.

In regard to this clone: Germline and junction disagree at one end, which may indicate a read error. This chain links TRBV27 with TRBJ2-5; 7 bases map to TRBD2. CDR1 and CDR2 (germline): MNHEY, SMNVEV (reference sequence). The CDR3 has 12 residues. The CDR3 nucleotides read TGTGCCAGCAGTTTAGGGCGGGAGTTGGTACACTTC. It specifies CASSLGRELVHF.

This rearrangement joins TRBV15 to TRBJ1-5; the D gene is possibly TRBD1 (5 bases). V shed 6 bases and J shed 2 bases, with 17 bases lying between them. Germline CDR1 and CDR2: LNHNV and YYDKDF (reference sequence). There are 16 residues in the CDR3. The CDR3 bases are TGTGCCACCAGGACATCCGGAGGGGTAGGCAATCAGCCCCAGCATTTT. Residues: CATRTSGGVGNQPQHF.

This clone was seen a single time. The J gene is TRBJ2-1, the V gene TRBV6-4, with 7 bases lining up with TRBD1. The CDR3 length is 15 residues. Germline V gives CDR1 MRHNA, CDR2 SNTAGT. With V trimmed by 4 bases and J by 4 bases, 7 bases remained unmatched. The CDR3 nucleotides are TGTGCCAGCAGTGTCGGCAGGGGGTATTACAATGAGCAGTTCTTC. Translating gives CASSVGRGYYNEQFF.

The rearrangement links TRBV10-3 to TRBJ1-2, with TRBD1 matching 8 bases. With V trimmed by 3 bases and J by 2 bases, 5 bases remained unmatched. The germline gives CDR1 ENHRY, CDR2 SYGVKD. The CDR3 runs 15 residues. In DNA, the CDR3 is TGTGCCATCAGTGATGAGACAGGGGAAAACTATGGCTACACCTTC. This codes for CAISDETGENYGYTF.